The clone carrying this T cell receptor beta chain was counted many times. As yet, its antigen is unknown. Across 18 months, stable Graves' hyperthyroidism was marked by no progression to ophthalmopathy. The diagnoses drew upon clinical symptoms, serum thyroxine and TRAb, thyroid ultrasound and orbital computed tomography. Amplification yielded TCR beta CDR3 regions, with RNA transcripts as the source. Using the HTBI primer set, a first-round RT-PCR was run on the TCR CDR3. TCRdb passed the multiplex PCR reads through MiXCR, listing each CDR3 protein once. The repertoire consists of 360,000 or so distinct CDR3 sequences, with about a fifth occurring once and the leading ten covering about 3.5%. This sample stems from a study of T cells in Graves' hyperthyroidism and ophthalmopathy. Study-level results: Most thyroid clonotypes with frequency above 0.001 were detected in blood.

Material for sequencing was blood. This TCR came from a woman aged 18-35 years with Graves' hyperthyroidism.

CDR3 DNA sequence: TGTGCCAGCAGTGAAGCCGCAGGGGGAATGGGCAATCAGCCCCAGCATTTT. It specifies CASSEAAGGMGNQPQHF. The rearrangement uses TRBV6-1 and TRBJ1-5, with 7 bases lining up with TRBD1. V shed 0 bases, J shed 2 bases, and the junction held 7 bases outside the gene matches. The germline V gene encodes CDR1 MNHNS and CDR2 SASEGT. This CDR3 is 17 amino acids long.